This T cell receptor beta chain originates from a study of cytomegalovirus exposure and HLA in healthy donors. This PCR relied on a set of 60 Vbeta primers and 13 Jbeta primers. Using immunoSEQ multiplex PCR, the repertoire was profiled, and TCRdb retains in-frame clones only, with some absent. Found here are roughly 200,000 clones; the top ten clones hold 1.1%. Study results and limitations: In vitro checks showed that three CMV-associated chains really do target CMV antigens. In most subjects, TCR beta sequences reportedly gave accurate predictions of HLA-A and HLA-B alleles. Per published reports, the classifier diagnosed cytomegalovirus status with high specificity and sensitivity. Within an earlier analysis, most TCR beta V segments proved productive either about 87% or about 30% of the time.

V shed 2 bases, J shed 6 bases, and the junction held 7 bases outside the gene matches. The CDR3 has 14 residues. Germline V gene data show CDR1 as SQVTM and CDR2 as ANQGSEA. In regard to this clone: Its target is unknown.

This TCR derives from a girl aged 2-10 years in good health and CMV-seropositive. The chain links TRBV29-1 to TRBJ1-2; 9 nucleotides line up with TRBD1. The sample was PBMCs. As DNA, the CDR3 is TGCAGCGTTGAACGGGGACAGGGATTTAATGGCTACACCTTC. This sequence encodes CSVERGQGFNGYTF.